This TCR beta chain emerged from a study of T cell responses to AZD1222 COVID-19 vaccine. Study results and limitations: Baseline seropositives among AZD1222 recipients totaled only six or seven.

The germline CDR1 and CDR2 sequences are MDHEN and SYDVKM. The ends lost 2 bases at V and 5 bases at J; junction bases unmatched: 6. This CDR3 region has 16 residues. Worth noting for this clone: Its antigen is unidentified.

Clones were read by immunoSEQ multiplex PCR, and TCRdb kept only the in-frame ones, dropping some. The table lists roughly 150,000 clones, about nine tenths of them singletons. This receptor was identified in an adult in good health. This specimen was peripheral blood, taken on day 0 of AZD1222 vaccination. V is TRBV28 and J is TRBJ2-1; 10 positions match TRBD2. The CDR3 loop reads CASSLLLAGYNNEQFF. For the CDR3, the DNA is TGTGCCAGCAGTTTACTACTAGCGGGATACAACAATGAGCAGTTCTTC. Combining the CDR3 with reference TRBV28 and TRBJ2-1 gives the whole variable domain DVKVTQSSRYLVKRTGEKVFLECVQDMDHENMFWYRQDPGLGLRLIYFSYDVKMKEKGDIPEGYSVSREKKERFSLILESASTNQTSMYLCASSLLLAGYNNEQFFGPGTRLTVL.